A selection of T cell receptor beta chains follows, all from one sample in a study of blood T cell repertoires in COVID-19. Clones were read by immunoSEQ multiplex PCR, and TCRdb kept only the in-frame ones, dropping some. The table records some 150,000 clones, 84% of them present only once. The specimen sequenced was PBMCs or T cells enriched from blood (not recorded which). Receptor source: a woman between 50 and 59 years old who had been exposed to COVID-19. Each CDR3 is given with its conserved first and last residue. D genes are given only for firm matches. A clone size is listed for some rows: how often the clone was seen (once, few, many), or a class if it is expanded.

.,TRBJ2-3,TRBD2,TRBV10-3,CAISESPTSGGSDTQYF,TGTGCCATCAGTGAGTCACCGACTAGCGGGGGTTCAGATACGCAGTATTTT
.,TRBJ1-3,TRBD1,TRBV6-8,CASSYSEGTGGGNTIYF,TGTGCCAGCAGTTACTCCGAGGGGACAGGTGGGGGAAACACCATATATTTT
.,TRBJ2-3,.,TRBV11-3,CASSLLVLDTQYF,TGTGCCAGCAGCCTTCTAGTGCTAGATACGCAGTATTTT
.,TRBJ2-2,.,TRBV4-2,CASSLQLEVNTGELFF,TGTGCCAGCAGCCTACAACTAGAAGTGAACACCGGGGAGCTGTTTTTT
.,TRBJ1-2,.,TRBV7-2,CASSIGQRGYTF,TGTGCCAGCAGCATAGGACAGCGTGGCTACACCTTC
.,TRBJ2-2,.,TRBV5-1,CASSKTILTGELFF,TGCGCCAGCAGCAAGACAATCTTGACCGGGGAGCTGTTTTTT
once,TRBJ1-5,TRBD1,TRBV5-6,CASSQQGDQPQHF,TGTGCCAGCAGCCAACAGGGGGATCAGCCCCAGCATTTT
.,TRBJ1-2,.,TRBV19,CATRTTENYGYTF,TGTGCCACGAGAACGACGGAGAACTATGGCTACACCTTC
few,TRBJ1-1,.,TRBV30,CAWSLQGTAIYF,TGTGCCTGGAGTCTACAGGGAACCGCAATATACTTT
.,TRBJ1-1,.,TRBV10-3,CAISGTGLGTEAFF,TGTGCCATCAGCGGTACAGGGTTGGGCACTGAAGCTTTCTTT
.,TRBJ2-3,.,TRBV5-1,CASSSSSTDTQYF,TGCGCCAGCAGCTCCTCTAGCACAGATACGCAGTATTTT
.,TRBJ2-2,TRBD1,TRBV18,CASSPGTENTGELFF,TGTGCCAGCTCACCGGGGACAGAGAACACCGGGGAGCTGTTTTTT
.,TRBJ1-6,.,TRBV7-8,CASSLFESSPLHF,TGTGCCAGCAGCTTGTTTGAGAGCTCACCCCTCCACTTT
.,TRBJ1-1,.,TRBV9,CASSVDYGRRGAFF,TGTGCCAGCAGCGTAGATTACGGGCGCAGGGGAGCTTTCTTT
.,TRBJ2-7,TRBD2,TRBV5-4,CASSLATGLAGDEQYF,TGTGCCAGCAGCCTGGCTACGGGACTAGCGGGAGACGAGCAGTACTTC
.,TRBJ1-2,.,TRBV6-5,CASSYSPAGDGYTF,TGTGCCAGCAGTTACTCGCCCGCAGGGGATGGCTACACCTTC
medium-sized,TRBJ2-2,TRBD2,TRBV20-1,CSASLPGLDTGELFF,TGCAGTGCTAGTTTACCGGGACTAGACACCGGGGAGCTGTTTTTT
.,TRBJ1-3,.,TRBV6-5,CASSFRGGNTIYF,TGTGCCAGCAGTTTCCGGGGTGGAAACACCATATATTTT
.,TRBJ1-3,.,TRBV19,CASSRGGSGNTIYF,TGTGCCAGTAGTCGTGGCGGCTCTGGAAACACCATATATTTT
.,TRBJ2-7,TRBD1,TRBV27,CASAPGQGYEQYF,TGTGCCAGCGCCCCGGGACAGGGTTACGAGCAGTACTTC
.,TRBJ1-1,.,TRBV24-1,CATSDPGGGPFF,TGTGCCACCAGTGACCCGGGGGGGGGACCTTTCTTT
few,TRBJ1-1,.,TRBV19,CASSTGLSEAFF,TGTGCCAGTAGTACCGGTCTCTCTGAAGCTTTCTTT